This TCR beta chain was identified during a study of regulatory T cells in long-lasting Graves disease. Study-level results: Favored gene segments in persistent disease were TRBV28, TRBJ1-2 and TRBJ2-5.

Time point in this sample: newly diagnosed GD, antithyroid drugs for less than 3 months. PBMCs provided the RNA from which the TCR library was made. The authors drew 9 to 10 milliliters of peripheral blood into EDTA tubes. Investigators prepared the TCR beta libraries by applying iRepertoire HTBI primers and Arm-PCR of CDR3 regions. TCRdb independently ran MiXCR on the multiplex PCR reads; one entry per CDR3 protein. The table lists a few hundred thousand distinct CDR3 sequences, 10% to 15% of them singletons. This clonotype was counted ten times or more. Its antigen is unidentified. After removal of 3 bases from V and 4 bases from J, the junction contained 14 bases not matched to a gene. Per the germline V gene, CDR1 is SNHLY and CDR2 is FYNNEI. The CDR3 loop spans 18 amino acids. The sample was also reused in another study, on T cells in Graves' hyperthyroidism and ophthalmopathy. As reported in that work: Together with thyroid ultrasound, orbital computed tomography, serum thyroxine and TRAb, clinical symptoms were used for diagnoses. The HTBI primer set served for first-round RT-PCR of the TCR CDR3.

Source: peripheral blood mononuclear cells (PBMCs), taken at new diagnosis, from a patient treated with antithyroid drugs. The clonotype originates from a woman younger than 30 with Graves disease. The chain employs TRBV2 and TRBJ2-3; 9 positions agree with TRBD2. CDR3 DNA: TGTGCCAGCAGTGATCCGGTCGTAGCAGCGGGGGGTTCAGATACGCAGTATTTT. It yields the protein CASSDPVVAAGGSDTQYF. The variable domain in full, with the rest retrieved from reference TRBV2 and TRBJ2-3, is EPEVTQTPSHQVTQMGQEVILRCVPISNHLYFYWYRQILGQKVEFLVSFYNNEISEKSEIFDDQFSVERPDGSNFTLKIRSTKLEDSAMYFCASSDPVVAAGGSDTQYFGPGTRLTVL.